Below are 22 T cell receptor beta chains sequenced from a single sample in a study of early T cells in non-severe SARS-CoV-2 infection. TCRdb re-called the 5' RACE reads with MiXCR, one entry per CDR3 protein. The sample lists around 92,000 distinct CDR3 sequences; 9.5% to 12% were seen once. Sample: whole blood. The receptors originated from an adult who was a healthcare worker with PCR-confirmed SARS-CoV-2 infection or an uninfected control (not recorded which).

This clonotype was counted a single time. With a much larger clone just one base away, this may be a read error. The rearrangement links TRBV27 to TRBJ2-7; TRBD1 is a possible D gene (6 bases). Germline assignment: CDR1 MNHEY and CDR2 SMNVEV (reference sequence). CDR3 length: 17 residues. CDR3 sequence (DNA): TGTGCCAACAGTCCTCGCGTTGGGCAGGGGCCGCTATACGAGCAGTACTTC. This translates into CANSPRVGQGPLYEQYF.

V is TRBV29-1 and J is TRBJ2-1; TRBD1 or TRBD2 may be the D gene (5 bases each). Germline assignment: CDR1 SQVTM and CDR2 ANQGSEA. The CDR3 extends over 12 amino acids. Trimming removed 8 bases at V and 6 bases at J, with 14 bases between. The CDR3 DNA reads TGCAGCCTCCCATGGGACGGCAATGAGCAGTTCTTC. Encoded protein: CSLPWDGNEQFF.

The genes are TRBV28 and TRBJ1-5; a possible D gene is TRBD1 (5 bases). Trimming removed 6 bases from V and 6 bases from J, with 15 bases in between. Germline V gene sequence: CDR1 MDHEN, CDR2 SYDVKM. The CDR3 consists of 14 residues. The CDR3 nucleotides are TGTGCCAGCAGAGAAACAGGTTCTAGTCAGCCCCAGCATTTT. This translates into CASRETGSSQPQHF.

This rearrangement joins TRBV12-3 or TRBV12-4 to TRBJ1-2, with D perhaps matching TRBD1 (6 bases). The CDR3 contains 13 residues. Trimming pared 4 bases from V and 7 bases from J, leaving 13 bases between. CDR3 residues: CASSSNRAAGYTF. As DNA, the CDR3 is TGTGCCAGCAGTTCTAACAGGGCGGCTGGCTACACCTTC.

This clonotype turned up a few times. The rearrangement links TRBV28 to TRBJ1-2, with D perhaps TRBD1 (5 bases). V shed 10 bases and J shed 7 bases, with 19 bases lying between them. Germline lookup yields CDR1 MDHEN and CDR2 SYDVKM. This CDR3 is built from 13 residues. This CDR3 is CATQPGQGGGYTF. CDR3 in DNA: TGTGCCACCCAACCCGGGCAGGGCGGTGGCTACACCTTC.

CDR3 region: CASSTRSYGYTF. CDR3 sequence (DNA): TGTGCCAGCAGCACTAGATCCTATGGCTACACCTTC. The V and J genes are TRBV7-2 and TRBJ1-2; the D is unclear. Between the trimmed V and J ends, which lost 5 bases and 4 bases, there was a span of 8 bases. Germline V gene lookup returns CDR1 SGHTA and CDR2 FQGNSA. The CDR3 spans 12 residues.

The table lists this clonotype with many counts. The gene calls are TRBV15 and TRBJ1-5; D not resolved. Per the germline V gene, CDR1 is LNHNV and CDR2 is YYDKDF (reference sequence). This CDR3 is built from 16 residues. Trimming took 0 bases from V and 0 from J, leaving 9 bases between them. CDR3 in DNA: TGTGCCACCAGCAGAGATAGTCCCTATAGCAATCAGCCCCAGCATTTT. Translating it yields CATSRDSPYSNQPQHF.

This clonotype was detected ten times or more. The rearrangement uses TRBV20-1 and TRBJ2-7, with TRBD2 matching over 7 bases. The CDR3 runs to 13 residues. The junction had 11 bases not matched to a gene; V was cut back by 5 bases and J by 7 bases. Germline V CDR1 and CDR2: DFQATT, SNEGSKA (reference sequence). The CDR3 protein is CSASRDSGREQYF. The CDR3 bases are TGCAGTGCTTCGCGGGACTCCGGGAGGGAGCAGTACTTC.

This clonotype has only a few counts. Written as DNA, the CDR3 is TGTGCCAGCAGTTCAGTTTATTCGTCGGGTCCAGAGGGAACCGGGGAGCTGTTTTTT. This codes for CASSSVYSSGPEGTGELFF. This sequence joins TRBV27 and TRBJ2-2, with a weak D call TRBD2 (5 bases). This CDR3 region has 19 residues. V lost 4 bases to trimming and J lost 5 bases, with 26 bases between them. Germline V gene data show CDR1 as MNHEY and CDR2 as SMNVEV (reference sequence).

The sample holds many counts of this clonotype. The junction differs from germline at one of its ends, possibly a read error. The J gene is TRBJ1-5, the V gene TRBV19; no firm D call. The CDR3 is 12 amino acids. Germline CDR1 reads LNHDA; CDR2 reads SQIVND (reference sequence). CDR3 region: CASRIGSQPQHF. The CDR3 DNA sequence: TGTGCCAGTAGAATAGGAAGTCAGCCCCAGCATTTT.

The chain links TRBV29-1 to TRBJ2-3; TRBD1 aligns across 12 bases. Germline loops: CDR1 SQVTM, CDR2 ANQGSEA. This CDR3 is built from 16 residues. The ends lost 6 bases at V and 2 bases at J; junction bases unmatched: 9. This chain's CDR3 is CSVGQGAGGPTDTQYF. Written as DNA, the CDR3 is TGCAGCGTGGGACAGGGGGCAGGAGGCCCCACAGATACGCAGTATTTT.

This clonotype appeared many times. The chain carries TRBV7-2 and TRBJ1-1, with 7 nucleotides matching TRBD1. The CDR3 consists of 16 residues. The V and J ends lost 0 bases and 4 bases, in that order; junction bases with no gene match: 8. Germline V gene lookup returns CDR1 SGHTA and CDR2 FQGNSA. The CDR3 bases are TGTGCCAGCAGCTTAGCACTGACAGGGAGGGTCACTGAAGCTTTCTTT. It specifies CASSLALTGRVTEAFF.

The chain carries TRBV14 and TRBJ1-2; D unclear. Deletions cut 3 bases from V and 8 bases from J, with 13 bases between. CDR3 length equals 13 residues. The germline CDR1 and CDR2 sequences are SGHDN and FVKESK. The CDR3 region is CASSHPGLRGYTF. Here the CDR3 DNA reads TGTGCCAGCAGCCACCCGGGCCTGCGGGGCTACACCTTC.

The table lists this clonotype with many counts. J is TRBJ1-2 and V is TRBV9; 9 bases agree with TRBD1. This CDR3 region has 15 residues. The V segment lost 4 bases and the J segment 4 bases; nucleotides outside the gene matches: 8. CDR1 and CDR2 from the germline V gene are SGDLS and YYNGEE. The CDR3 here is CASSPPTGQGYGYTF. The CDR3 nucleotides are TGTGCCAGCAGCCCCCCGACGGGACAGGGCTATGGCTACACCTTC.

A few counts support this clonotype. CDR3 residues: CASSPLDSTDGNTIYF. CDR3 coding DNA: TGTGCCAGCTCACCATTGGACTCAACAGATGGAAACACCATATATTTT. The V call is TRBV18, the J call TRBJ1-3; no clear D gene. Trimming cost V 2 bases and J 3 bases, with 14 bases left between them. The CDR3 is 16 amino acids. Germline-derived CDR1 and CDR2 are KGHSH and LQKENI.

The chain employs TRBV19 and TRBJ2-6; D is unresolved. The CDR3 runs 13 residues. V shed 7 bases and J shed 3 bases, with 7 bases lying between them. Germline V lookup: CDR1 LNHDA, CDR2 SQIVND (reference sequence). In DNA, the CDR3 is TGTGCCAGTACCGCCGGTGGGGCCAACGTCCTGACTTTC. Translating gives CASTAGGANVLTF.

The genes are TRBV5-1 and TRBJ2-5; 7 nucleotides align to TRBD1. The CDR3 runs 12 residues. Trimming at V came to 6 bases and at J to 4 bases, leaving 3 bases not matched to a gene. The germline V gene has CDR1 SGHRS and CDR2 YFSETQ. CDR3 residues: CASKQGRETQYF. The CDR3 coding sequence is TGCGCCAGCAAACAGGGGCGAGAGACCCAGTACTTC.

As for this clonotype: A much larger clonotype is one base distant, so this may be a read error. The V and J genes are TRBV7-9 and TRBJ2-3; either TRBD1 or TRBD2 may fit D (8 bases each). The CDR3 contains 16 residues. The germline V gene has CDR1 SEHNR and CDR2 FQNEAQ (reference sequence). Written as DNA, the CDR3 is TGTGTCAGCAGCTTAGCGGGGACAGGATCCACAGATACGCAGTATTTT. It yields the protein CVSSLAGTGSTDTQYF.

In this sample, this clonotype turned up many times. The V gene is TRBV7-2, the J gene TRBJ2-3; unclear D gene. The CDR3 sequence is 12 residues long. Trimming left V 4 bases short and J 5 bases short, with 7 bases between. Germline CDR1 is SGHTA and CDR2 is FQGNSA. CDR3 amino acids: CASSSQLDTQYF. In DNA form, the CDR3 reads TGTGCCAGCAGCTCACAGCTAGATACGCAGTATTTT.

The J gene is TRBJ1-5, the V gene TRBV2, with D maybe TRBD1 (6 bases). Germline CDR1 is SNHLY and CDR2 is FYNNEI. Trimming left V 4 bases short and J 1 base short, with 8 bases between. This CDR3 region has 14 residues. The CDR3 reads CASSAGTSNQPQHF. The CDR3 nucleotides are TGTGCCAGCAGTGCGGGGACAAGCAATCAGCCCCAGCATTTT. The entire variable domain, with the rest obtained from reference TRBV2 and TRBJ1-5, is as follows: EPEVTQTPSHQVTQMGQEVILRCVPISNHLYFYWYRQILGQKVEFLVSFYNNEISEKSEIFDDQFSVERPDGSNFTLKIRSTKLEDSAMYFCASSAGTSNQPQHFGDGTRLSIL.

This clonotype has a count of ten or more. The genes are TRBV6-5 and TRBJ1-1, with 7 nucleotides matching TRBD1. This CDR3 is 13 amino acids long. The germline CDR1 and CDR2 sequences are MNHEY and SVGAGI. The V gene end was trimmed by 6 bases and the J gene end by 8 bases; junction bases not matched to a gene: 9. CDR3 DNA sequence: TGTGCCAGCAGCCTGGGCGAGGGGGCGGAAGCTTTCTTT. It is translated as CASSLGEGAEAFF.

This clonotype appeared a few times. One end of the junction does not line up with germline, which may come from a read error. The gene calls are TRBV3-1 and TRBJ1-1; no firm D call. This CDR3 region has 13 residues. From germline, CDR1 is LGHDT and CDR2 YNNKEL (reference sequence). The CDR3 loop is CASSQEGNTEAFF. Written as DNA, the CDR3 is TGTGCCAGCAGTCAAGAAGGGAACACTGAAGCTTTCTTT.